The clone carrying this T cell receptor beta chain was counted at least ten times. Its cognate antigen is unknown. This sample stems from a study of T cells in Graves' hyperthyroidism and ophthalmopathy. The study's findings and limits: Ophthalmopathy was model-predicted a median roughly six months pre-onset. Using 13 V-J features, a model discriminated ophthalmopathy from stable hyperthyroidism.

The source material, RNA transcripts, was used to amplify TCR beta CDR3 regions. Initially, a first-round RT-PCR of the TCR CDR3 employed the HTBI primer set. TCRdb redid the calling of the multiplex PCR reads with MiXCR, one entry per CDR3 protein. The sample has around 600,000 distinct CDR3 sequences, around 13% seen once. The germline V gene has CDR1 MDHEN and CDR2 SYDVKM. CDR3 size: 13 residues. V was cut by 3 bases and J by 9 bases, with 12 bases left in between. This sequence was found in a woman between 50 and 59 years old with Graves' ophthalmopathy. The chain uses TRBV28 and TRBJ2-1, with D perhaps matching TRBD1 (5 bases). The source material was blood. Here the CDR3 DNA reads TGTGCCAGCAGTTTCGGGCAGGGCGTTGAGCAGTTCTTC. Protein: CASSFGQGVEQFF. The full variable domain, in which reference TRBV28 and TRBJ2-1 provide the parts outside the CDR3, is DVKVTQSSRYLVKRTGEKVFLECVQDMDHENMFWYRQDPGLGLRLIYFSYDVKMKEKGDIPEGYSVSREKKERFSLILESASTNQTSMYLCASSFGQGVEQFFGPGTRLTVL.